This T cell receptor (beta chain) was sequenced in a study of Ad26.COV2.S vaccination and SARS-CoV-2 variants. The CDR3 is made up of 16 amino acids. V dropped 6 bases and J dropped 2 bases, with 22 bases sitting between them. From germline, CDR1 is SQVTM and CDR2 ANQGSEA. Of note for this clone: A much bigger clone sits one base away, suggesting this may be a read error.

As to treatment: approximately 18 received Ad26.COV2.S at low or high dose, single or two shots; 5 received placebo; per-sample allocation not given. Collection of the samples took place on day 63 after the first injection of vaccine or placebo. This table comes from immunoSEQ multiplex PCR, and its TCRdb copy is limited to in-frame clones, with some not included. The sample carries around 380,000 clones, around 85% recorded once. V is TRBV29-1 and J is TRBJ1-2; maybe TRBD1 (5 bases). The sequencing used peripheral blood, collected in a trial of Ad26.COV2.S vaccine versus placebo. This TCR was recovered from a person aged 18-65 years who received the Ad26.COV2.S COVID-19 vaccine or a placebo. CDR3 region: CSVASGRERTNYGYTF. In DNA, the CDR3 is TGCAGCGTCGCGTCTGGCAGGGAGCGCACGAACTATGGCTACACCTTC.